The present TCR beta chain was sequenced within a study of T cell repertoires in cytomegalovirus infection. Study as a whole: Indications came from public TCR beta signatures; they pointed to CMV infection and to a matching HLA type.

As for this clonotype: Antigen: not known.

Broader study findings: Predominance within the ex vivo response was attributable to HLA-C-restricted CMV-specific TCR beta clonotypes.

TCRdb used MiXCR to reprocess the reads, holding one entry per CDR3 protein. The sample has about 830,000 distinct CDR3 sequences, about 33% seen once. CDR3 length: 15 amino acids. With V trimmed by 5 bases and J by 10 bases, 11 bases remained unmatched. The germline V gene encodes CDR1 MNHEY and CDR2 SMNVEV (reference sequence). Sample: cultured CD8+ T cells from PBMCs, taken from culture after CMV antigen stimulation. The sequence was obtained from a human donor in good health (CMV status not recorded). Some clones in this sample may be carry-over from other donors' samples. The rearrangement joins TRBV27 to TRBJ2-1; 10 positions match TRBD2. The CDR3 DNA is TGTGCCAGCAGTCCCATAGCGGGGGGCCGAGGGGAGCAGTTCTTC. This sequence encodes CASSPIAGGRGEQFF.